This T cell receptor (beta chain) was sequenced during a study of blood T cell repertoires in COVID-19. About the study: Samples of COVID-19 (acute and convalescent) were obtained from the United States, Italy and Spain.

Authors' analysis steps: Scientists estimated how many nucleated cells there were by amplifying reference gene primers. Clones were sequenced by immunoSEQ multiplex PCR, and TCRdb holds only the in-frame ones, with some missing. The DNA gave D and trimming, while V, J and clone size come from that table. The table includes around 150,000 clones, approximately 79% detected once. Germline CDR1 is LNHDA and CDR2 is SQIVND (reference sequence). The CDR3 runs to 16 residues. V was pared by 7 bases and J by 3 bases, with 13 bases of the junction left unmatched. Which cohort a participant joined came from the clinical history participants gave. Among Cohort 3 donors, those recovered had two negative PCRs, clearance, or symptom resolution.

The sequence was obtained from a man between 50 and 59 years old who had recovered from COVID-19. The V and J genes are TRBV19 and TRBJ2-5; 8 bases map to TRBD2. The sample comprised PBMCs or T cells enriched from blood (not recorded which). CDR3 protein: CASTDGTGTRKETQYF. CDR3 nucleotides: TGTGCCAGTACGGACGGTACCGGGACTAGGAAAGAGACCCAGTACTTC. The full variable domain, with the rest looked up from reference TRBV19 and TRBJ2-5, is DGGITQSPKYLFRKEGQNVTLSCEQNLNHDAMYWYRQDPGQGLRLIYYSQIVNDFQKGDIAEGYSVSREKKESFPLTVTSAQKNPTAFYLCASTDGTGTRKETQYFGPGTRLLVL.